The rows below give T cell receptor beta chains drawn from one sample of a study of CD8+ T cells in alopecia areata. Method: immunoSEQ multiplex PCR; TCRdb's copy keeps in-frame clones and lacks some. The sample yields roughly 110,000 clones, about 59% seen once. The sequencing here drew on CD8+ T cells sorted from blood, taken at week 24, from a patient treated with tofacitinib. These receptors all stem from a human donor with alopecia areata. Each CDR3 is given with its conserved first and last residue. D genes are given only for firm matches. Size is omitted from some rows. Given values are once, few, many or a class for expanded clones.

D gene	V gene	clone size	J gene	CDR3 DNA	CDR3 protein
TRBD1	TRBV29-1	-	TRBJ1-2	TGCAGCGTCTCGAGACAGGGGGCGCGAGGCTACACCTTC	CSVSRQGARGYTF
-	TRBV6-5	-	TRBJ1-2	TGTGCCAGCAGCAACTACGGACCGACAGGCTATGGCTACACCTTC	CASSNYGPTGYGYTF
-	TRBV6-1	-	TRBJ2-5	TGTGCCAGCAGCTCACAAGGGGTTGAGACCCAGTACTTC	CASSSQGVETQYF
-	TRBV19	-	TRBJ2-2	TGTGCCAGTAGTATATCCGGGGGCCCCGGGGAGCTGTTTTTT	CASSISGGPGELFF
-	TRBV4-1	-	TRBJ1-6	TGCGCCAGCAGCCCGAACAGAGTGGATAATTCACCCCTCCACTTT	CASSPNRVDNSPLHF
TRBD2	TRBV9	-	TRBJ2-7	TGTGCCAGCAGCGTAGCAATTGGACTAGCGGACCACGAGCAGTACTTC	CASSVAIGLADHEQYF
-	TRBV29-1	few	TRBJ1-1	TGCAGCCCCCCAGGGAACACTGAAGCTTTCTTT	CSPPGNTEAFF
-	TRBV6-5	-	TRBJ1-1	TGTGCCAGCAGTTACAACTTCGGCGGGAACACTGAAGCTTTCTTT	CASSYNFGGNTEAFF
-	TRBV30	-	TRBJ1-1	TGTGCCGGATACAGGGCTTTGGACACTGAAGCTTTCTTT	CAGYRALDTEAFF
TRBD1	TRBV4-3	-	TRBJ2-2	TGCGCCAGCAGCCAAGATCGTAGGGGGCGACCGAACACCGGGGAGCTGTTTTTT	CASSQDRRGRPNTGELFF
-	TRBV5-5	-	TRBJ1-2	TGTGCCAGCAGAAGCGGACAGTCTGGCTACACCTTC	CASRSGQSGYTF
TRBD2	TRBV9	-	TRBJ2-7	TGTGCCAGCAGCCCCCGGGGGACTAGCTCCTACGAGCAGTACTTC	CASSPRGTSSYEQYF
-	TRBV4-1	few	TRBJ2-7	TGCGCCAGCAGCCAGAGGGGGGGCTACGAGCAGTACTTC	CASSQRGGYEQYF
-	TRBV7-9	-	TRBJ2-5	TGTGCCAGCAGCGTATCGGAAACCCAGTACTTC	CASSVSETQYF
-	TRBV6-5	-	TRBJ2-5	TGTGCCAGCAGTTACCACCCGGCGGAGACCCAGTACTTC	CASSYHPAETQYF
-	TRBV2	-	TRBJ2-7	TGTGCCAGCAACGCAGGGGAGTACGAGCAGTACTTC	CASNAGEYEQYF
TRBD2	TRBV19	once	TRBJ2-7	TGTGCCAGTAGTATGGTGCTCCTAGCGGGACTCTACGAGCAGTACTTC	CASSMVLLAGLYEQYF
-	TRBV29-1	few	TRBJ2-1	TGCAGCGTTGAAGGATCCGCGCGAGGAACAAATGAGCAGTTCTTC	CSVEGSARGTNEQFF
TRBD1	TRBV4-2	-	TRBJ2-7	TGTGCCAGCAGCCCCCGGGGACAGTCCTACGAGCAGTACTTC	CASSPRGQSYEQYF
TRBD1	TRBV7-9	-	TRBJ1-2	TGTGCCAGCAGCCATCATCCAGGACAGGGGAACTATGGCTACACCTTC	CASSHHPGQGNYGYTF
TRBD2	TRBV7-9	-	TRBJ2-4	TGTGCCAGCAGCCCGGGACTAGCGGGGGGGAAAAACATTCAGTACTTC	CASSPGLAGGKNIQYF
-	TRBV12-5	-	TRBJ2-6	TGTGCTAGTGGTTTTCCTGGGGCCAACGTCCTGACTTTC	CASGFPGANVLTF
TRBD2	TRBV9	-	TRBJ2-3	TGTGCCAGCAGCGTAGGGGATAGCGGGGATTACACAGATACGCAGTATTTT	CASSVGDSGDYTDTQYF
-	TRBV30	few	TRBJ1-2	TGTGCCTGGAGTGTACTCTCTTTGACCTATGGCTACACCTTC	CAWSVLSLTYGYTF
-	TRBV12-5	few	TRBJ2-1	TGTGCTAGTGGGTTGAATGAACTGTTCTTC	CASGLNELFF
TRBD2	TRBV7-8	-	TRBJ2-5	TGTGCCAGCAGCAGGACTAGCGGGGGGGCCGAGACCCAGTACTTC	CASSRTSGGAETQYF
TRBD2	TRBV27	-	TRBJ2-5	TGTGCCAGCAGTTTCTCTAGCGGGGAGGAAGAGACCCAGTACTTC	CASSFSSGEEETQYF
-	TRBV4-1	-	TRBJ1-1	TGCGCCAGCAGCCATCGAGGGGAGAACACTGAAGCTTTCTTT	CASSHRGENTEAFF
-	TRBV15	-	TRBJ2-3	TGTGCCACCAGCAGCGGTGAAATTAGCACAGATACGCAGTATTTT	CATSSGEISTDTQYF
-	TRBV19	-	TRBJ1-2	TGTGCCAGTAGCGGGGGAGACTATGGCTACACCTTC	CASSGGDYGYTF
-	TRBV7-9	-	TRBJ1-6	TGTGCCAGCAGCAGGACAGACAATAATTCACCCCTCCACTTT	CASSRTDNNSPLHF
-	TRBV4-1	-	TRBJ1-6	TGCGCCAGCAGCCAGAGGCAAGAACAGGAACCGGAGGCTTCACCCCTCCACTTT	CASSQRQEQEPEASPLHF
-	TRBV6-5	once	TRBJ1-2	TGTGCCAGCAGTTACTCTGGGGGGCCCTATGGCTACACCTTC	CASSYSGGPYGYTF
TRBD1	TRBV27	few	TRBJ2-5	TGTGCCAGCAGTCCAACAGGGGGCGCGGGGCAAGAGACCCAGTACTTC	CASSPTGGAGQETQYF
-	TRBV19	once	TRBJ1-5	TGTGCCAGTACAACGGACCCTCTTGCGCCCCAGCATTTT	CASTTDPLAPQHF
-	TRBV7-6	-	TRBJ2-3	TGTGCCAGCAGCACCGTACGGGGTATTGACCCAGATACGCAGTATTTT	CASSTVRGIDPDTQYF
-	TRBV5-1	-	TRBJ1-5	TGCGCCAGCAGCTTGGAAGGGGGAGGGGAGCCCCAGCATTTT	CASSLEGGGEPQHF
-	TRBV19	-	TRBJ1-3	TGTGCCAGTAGTATACGGGGGACGGCTGGAAACACCATATATTTT	CASSIRGTAGNTIYF
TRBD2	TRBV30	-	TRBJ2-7	TGTGCCTGGAGTGGGCCCCTCGTCGGGGTGCGGGGGGGGTACGAGCAGTACTTC	CAWSGPLVGVRGGYEQYF
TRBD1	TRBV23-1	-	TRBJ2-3	TGCGCCAGCGGGGGACAGGCAGATACGCAGTATTTT	CASGGQADTQYF
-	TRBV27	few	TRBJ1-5	TGTGCCAGCAGTTCACACAGGGACGGGCAGCCCCAGCATTTT	CASSSHRDGQPQHF
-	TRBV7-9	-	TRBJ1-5	TGTGCCAGCAGCTTATTCGGCAATCAGCCCCAGCATTTT	CASSLFGNQPQHF
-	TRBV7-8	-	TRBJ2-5	TGTGCCAGCAGCTCAGACAGGCAAGAGACCCAGTACTTC	CASSSDRQETQYF
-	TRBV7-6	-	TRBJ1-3	TGTGCCAGCAGCTTTGGCCAGGGGATCTCTGGAAACACCATATATTTT	CASSFGQGISGNTIYF
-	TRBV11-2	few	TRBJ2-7	TGTGCCAGCAGCCCCCGGGACTCATCCTACGAGCAGTACTTC	CASSPRDSSYEQYF
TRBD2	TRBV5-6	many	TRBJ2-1	TGTGCCAGCAGCTTGGAACTAGCGGGGGGAAAAAATGAGCAGTTCTTC	CASSLELAGGKNEQFF
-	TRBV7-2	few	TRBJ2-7	TGTGCCAGCAGCTTAGAATGGGGCGGGACCGCCTACGAGCAGTACTTC	CASSLEWGGTAYEQYF
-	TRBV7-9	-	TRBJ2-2	TGTGCCAGCAGCCGCCAAATGTCCACCGGGGAGCTGTTTTTT	CASSRQMSTGELFF
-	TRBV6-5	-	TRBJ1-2	TGTGCCAGCAGCCAAACACCAGAAACAGCTAATGGCTACACCTTC	CASSQTPETANGYTF
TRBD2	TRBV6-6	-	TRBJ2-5	TGTGCCAGCAGTTACGGGCTAGCGGAAGAGACCCAGTACTTC	CASSYGLAEETQYF
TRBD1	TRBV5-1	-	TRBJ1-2	TGCGCCATCTCACAGGGGGTCGGCGGCTACACCTTC	CAISQGVGGYTF
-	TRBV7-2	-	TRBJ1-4	TGTGCCAGCAGCTTAGTGGGGCCGGGAGTTAATGAAAAACTGTTTTTT	CASSLVGPGVNEKLFF
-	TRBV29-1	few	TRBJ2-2	TGCAGCGTTGAAACGGCAGGGGAGGTCGGGGAGCTGTTTTTT	CSVETAGEVGELFF
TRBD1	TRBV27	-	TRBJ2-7	TGTGCCAGCAGTCCTCCGGGACAGCCTTCCTACGAGCAGTACTTC	CASSPPGQPSYEQYF
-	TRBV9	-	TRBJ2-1	TGTGCCAGCAGCGTAGGGGTGATCCTAATTTATGAGCAGTTCTTC	CASSVGVILIYEQFF